This TCR beta chain was profiled in a study of blood T cell repertoires in COVID-19. Turning to the study itself: Acute-phase and convalescent COVID-19 samples originated in the United States, Italy and Spain. The analysed material was cDNA or gDNA that came from T cells, B-cell-depleted T cells, or PBMCs.

A single count supports this clone. Original data processing: Estimation of nucleated cell counts relied on the amplification of reference gene primers. Sequenced by immunoSEQ multiplex PCR; TCRdb stores in-frame clones only, minus some. For V, J and clone size, that table is used; D and trimming come from the DNA. In the table there are 200,000 to 300,000 clones, nearly 85% of which are singletons. The receptor was derived from a human donor in a cohort sampled during active COVID-19. The sample taken for sequencing was peripheral blood.

The CDR3 DNA is TGTGCCAGTAGTCAACTAGCGGGAGAGTTCCACAATGAGCAGTTCTTC. This codes for CASSQLAGEFHNEQFF. The V call is TRBV19, the J call TRBJ2-1; 11 bases agree with TRBD2. Germline CDR1 and CDR2: LNHDA and SQIVND (reference sequence). Trimming at V came to 5 bases and at J to 5 bases, leaving 8 bases not matched to a gene. The CDR3 covers 16 residues.